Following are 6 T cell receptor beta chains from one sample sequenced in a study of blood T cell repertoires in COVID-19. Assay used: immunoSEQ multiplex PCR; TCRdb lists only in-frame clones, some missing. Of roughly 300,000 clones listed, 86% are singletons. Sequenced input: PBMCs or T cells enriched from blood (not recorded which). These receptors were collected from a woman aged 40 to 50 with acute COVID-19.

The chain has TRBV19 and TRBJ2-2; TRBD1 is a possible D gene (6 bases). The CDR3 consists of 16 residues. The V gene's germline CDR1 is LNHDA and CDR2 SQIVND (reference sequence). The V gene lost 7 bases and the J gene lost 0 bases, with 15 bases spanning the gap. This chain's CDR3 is CASNRYRAANTGELFF. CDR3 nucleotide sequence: TGTGCCAGTAACCGGTACAGGGCCGCGAACACCGGGGAGCTGTTTTTT.

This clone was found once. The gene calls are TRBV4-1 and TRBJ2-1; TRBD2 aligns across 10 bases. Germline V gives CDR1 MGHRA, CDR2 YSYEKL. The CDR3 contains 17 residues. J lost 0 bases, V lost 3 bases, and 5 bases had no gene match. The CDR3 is CASSQSIAGGSYNEQFF. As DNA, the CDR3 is TGCGCCAGCAGCCAGAGTATAGCGGGAGGCTCCTACAATGAGCAGTTCTTC.

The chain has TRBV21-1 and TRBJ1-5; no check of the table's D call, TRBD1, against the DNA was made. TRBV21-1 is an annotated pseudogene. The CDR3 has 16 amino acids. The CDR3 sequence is CASSKKDRVSDQPQHF. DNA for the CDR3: TGTGCCAGCAGCAAAAAGGACAGGGTTAGTGATCAGCCCCAGCATTTT.

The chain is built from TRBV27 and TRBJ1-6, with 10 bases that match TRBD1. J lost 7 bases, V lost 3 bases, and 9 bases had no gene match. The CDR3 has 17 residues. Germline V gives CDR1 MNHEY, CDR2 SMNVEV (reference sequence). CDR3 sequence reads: CASSFPRDRGENSPLHF. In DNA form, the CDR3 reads TGTGCCAGCAGTTTCCCTAGGGACAGGGGCGAGAATTCACCCCTCCACTTT.

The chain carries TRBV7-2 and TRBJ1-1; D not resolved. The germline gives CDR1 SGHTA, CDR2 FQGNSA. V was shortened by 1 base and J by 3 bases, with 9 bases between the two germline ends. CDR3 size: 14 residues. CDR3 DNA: TGTGCCAGCAGCTTAGATGAGGTATACACTGAAGCTTTCTTT. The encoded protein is CASSLDEVYTEAFF. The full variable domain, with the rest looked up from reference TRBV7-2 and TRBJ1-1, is GAGVSQSPSNKVTEKGKDVELRCDPISGHTALYWYRQSLGQGLEFLIYFQGNSAPDKSGLPSDRFSAERTGGSVSTLTIQRTQQEDSAVYLCASSLDEVYTEAFFGQGTRLTVV.

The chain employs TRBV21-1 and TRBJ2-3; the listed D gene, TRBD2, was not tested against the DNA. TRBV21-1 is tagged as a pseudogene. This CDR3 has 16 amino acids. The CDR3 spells CASSKGDGRADDTQYF. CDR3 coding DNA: TGTGCCAGCAGCAAAGGTGACGGGAGGGCTGACGATACGCAGTATTTT.